The 27 T cell receptor beta chains below all came from one sample that was sequenced in a study of OX40 agonist ivuxolimab in advanced cancers. The library was made by the immunoSEQ multiplex PCR assay. Here the immuneACCESS table is served through TCRdb, limited to in-frame sequences with V and J called. Missing clones are a known gap in these copies; in checked studies unresolved V genes cover under half, and the rest lacks a known reason. The sample profile shows tens of thousands of clones; roughly four fifths of them were found once. Clones ranked in the top ten supply 0.42% of the sample. The starting material was CD4+ or CD8+ T cells sorted from blood, obtained in a trial of the OX40 agonist ivuxolimab. Every receptor here comes from an adult with an advanced solid tumor such as melanoma, head and neck, liver or kidney cancer.

This clone was picked up one time. In DNA, the CDR3 is TGTGCCAGTAGTATACCGATAGGGGGGAGAACTGAAGCTTTCTTT. Translation gives CASSIPIGGRTEAFF. This chain connects TRBV19 to TRBJ1-1; possibly TRBD1 for D (6 bases). The ends were cut back, 2 bases at V and 5 bases at J, with 15 bases in the middle. CDR3 length: 15 amino acids. Germline V CDR1 and CDR2: LNHDA, SQIVND (reference sequence).

The chain couples TRBV6-6 to TRBJ2-7, with 9 bases matching TRBD2. Trimming at V came to 4 bases and at J to 6 bases, leaving 7 bases not matched to a gene. CDR1 is MNHNY and CDR2 is SVGAGI in the germline V gene (reference sequence). CDR3 length: 14 amino acids. CDR3 nucleotide sequence: TGTGCCAGCAGTTCGACTAGCGGAAAACGCGAGCAGTACTTC. This translates into CASSSTSGKREQYF.

This chain joins TRBV6-1 and TRBJ1-2, with D possibly TRBD1 on 6 matching bases. Trimming cost V 7 bases and J 3 bases, with 12 bases left between them. CDR1 and CDR2 (germline): MNHNS, SASEGT. There are 13 residues in the CDR3. CDR3 bases: TGTGCCAGCACGTACAGGGTTGACTATGGCTACACCTTC. Translating it yields CASTYRVDYGYTF.

This chain joins TRBV5-1 and TRBJ2-3, with 9 nucleotides matching TRBD2. Germline lookup yields CDR1 SGHRS and CDR2 YFSETQ. CDR3 length: 16 residues. V was clipped by 1 base and J by 4 bases; unmatched bases: 7. CDR3 region: CASSLTAGGPADTQYF. For the CDR3, the DNA is TGCGCCAGCAGCTTGACGGCGGGAGGGCCGGCAGATACGCAGTATTTT.

The chain employs TRBV5-6 and TRBJ2-3, with 7 positions matching TRBD2. V was pared by 1 base and J by 4 bases, with 9 bases of the junction left unmatched. Germline values: CDR1 SGHDT, CDR2 YYEEEE. The CDR3 is made up of 16 amino acids. Here the CDR3 reads CASSLLGGGGADTQYF. The DNA of the CDR3 is TGTGCCAGCAGCTTGCTTGGCGGGGGAGGGGCAGATACGCAGTATTTT. Full variable domain (remainder filled in from reference TRBV5-6 and TRBJ2-3): DAGVTQSPTHLIKTRGQQVTLRCSPKSGHDTVSWYQQALGQGPQFIFQYYEEEERQRGNFPDRFSGHQFPNYSSELNVNALLLGDSALYLCASSLLGGGGADTQYFGPGTRLTVL.

The chain employs TRBV7-9 and TRBJ1-4, with a possible D match to TRBD1 (6 bases). This CDR3 contains 13 residues. CDR1 and CDR2 from the germline V gene are SEHNR and FQNEAQ (reference sequence). V was shortened by 8 bases and J by 2 bases, with 9 bases between the two germline ends. The CDR3 protein is CASLTGTNEKLFF. DNA for the CDR3: TGTGCCAGCCTTACAGGGACTAATGAAAAACTGTTTTTT.

V is TRBV18 and J is TRBJ2-1, with 14 nucleotides matching TRBD2. CDR1 is KGHSH, CDR2 LQKENI, per germline. Trimming removed 6 bases from V and 4 bases from J; junction bases left unmatched: 5. This CDR3 has 16 residues. CDR3 DNA: TGTGCCAGCTCGTCCGGACTAGCGGGAGGTTACAATGAGCAGTTCTTC. Protein sequence: CASSSGLAGGYNEQFF.

The chain has TRBV2 and TRBJ2-2, with D perhaps being TRBD1 or TRBD2 (6 bases each). The V end lost 3 bases, the J end lost 2 bases, and 10 bases lay between the germline ends. The CDR3 loop spans 15 amino acids. CDR1 is SNHLY and CDR2 is FYNNEI in the germline V gene. The CDR3 DNA sequence: TGTGCCAGCAGTGAGGAGGGGGTTAACACCGGGGAGCTGTTTTTT. Translation: CASSEEGVNTGELFF.

This chain uses TRBV2 with TRBJ2-1; TRBD1 matches 9 bases. V gave up 9 bases and J gave up 2 bases; unmatched junction bases: 8. The CDR3 consists of 15 residues. The V gene's germline CDR1 is SNHLY and CDR2 FYNNEI. CDR3 sequence reads: CASTTGTGTYNEQFF. The CDR3 DNA is TGTGCCAGTACTACCGGGACAGGGACCTACAATGAGCAGTTCTTC.

The rearrangement uses TRBV28 and TRBJ2-1; no reliable D call. CDR1 is MDHEN, CDR2 SYDVKM, per germline. This CDR3 has 13 residues. V was trimmed by 3 bases and J by 13 bases, leaving 16 bases between them. CDR3 residues: CASSFTSLRNQFF. CDR3 DNA sequence: TGTGCCAGCAGTTTCACAAGCCTAAGGAACCAGTTCTTC.

This chain's CDR3 is CASLPGGTGTSGGYNEQFF. The DNA for the CDR3 is TGTGCCAGCCTCCCGGGCGGAACGGGGACTAGCGGGGGATACAATGAGCAGTTCTTC. The rearrangement uses TRBV7-3 and TRBJ2-1, with TRBD2 matching 14 bases. V trimming: 8 bases; J trimming: 4 bases; junction bases outside the gene matches: 16. CDR1 is SGHTA and CDR2 is FQGTGA in the germline V gene. The CDR3 spans 19 residues.

This sequence joins TRBV19 and TRBJ2-4, with D perhaps matching TRBD1 (6 bases). Trimming pared 2 bases from V and 1 base from J, leaving 6 bases between. In germline, CDR1 is LNHDA, CDR2 SQIVND (reference sequence). This CDR3 spans 14 amino acids. As DNA, the CDR3 is TGTGCCAGTAGTATACAGGGGGCCAAAAACATTCAGTACTTC. Amino acids: CASSIQGAKNIQYF.

This clone was found once. The chain recombines TRBV7-6 with TRBJ1-1; TRBD1 agrees at 8 bases. Trimming took 5 bases from V and 3 from J; bases not matched to a gene: 8. The CDR3 is 15 residues long. Per the germline V gene, CDR1 is SGHVS and CDR2 is FNYEAQ. The CDR3 DNA follows: TGTGCCAGCAGCGCCAACCAGGGGGCGGACACTGAAGCTTTCTTT. This gives the protein CASSANQGADTEAFF.

The table lists this clone with a few counts. The CDR3 coding sequence is TGTGCCAGCTCACTCGGACAGGACTATGGCTACACCTTC. Protein: CASSLGQDYGYTF. The rearrangement links TRBV18 to TRBJ1-2, with TRBD1 matching over 7 bases. The ends lost 4 bases at V and 3 bases at J; junction bases unmatched: 2. The CDR3 runs to 13 residues. The germline gives CDR1 KGHSH, CDR2 LQKENI.

CDR3 loop: CASSSPSRGTDTQYF. CDR3 bases: TGTGCCAGCAGTTCGCCCTCTAGGGGCACAGATACGCAGTATTTT. The chain combines TRBV6-5 with TRBJ2-3; D not certain. V lost 4 bases and J 1 base, leaving 12 bases between the germline ends. CDR1 MNHEY and CDR2 SVGAGI come from the germline V gene. The CDR3 runs to 15 residues.

The chain uses TRBV5-1 and TRBJ2-7; D possibly matches TRBD1 or TRBD2 (5 bases each). The CDR3 is 14 amino acids. Germline V gives CDR1 SGHRS, CDR2 YFSETQ. Trimming took off 5 bases at V and 1 base at J, with 13 bases between the two ends. The CDR3 DNA is TGCGCCAGCAGTATACGGGACGGATCCTACGAGCAGTACTTC. Its translation: CASSIRDGSYEQYF.

This clone was counted once. The V gene is TRBV28, the J gene TRBJ2-1; 7 positions match TRBD2. Germline V lookup: CDR1 MDHEN, CDR2 SYDVKM. V lost 4 bases and J lost 4; bases outside the gene matches: 7. The CDR3 sequence is 15 residues long. The CDR3 spells CASSWGGTGYNEQFF. CDR3 in DNA: TGTGCCAGCAGTTGGGGAGGGACCGGTTACAATGAGCAGTTCTTC.

The J gene is TRBJ1-2, the V gene TRBV7-2; weak D call: TRBD1 (6 bases). Trimming left V 3 bases short and J 4 bases short, with 15 bases between. CDR1 is SGHTA, CDR2 FQGNSA, per germline. The CDR3 loop spans 15 amino acids. The CDR3 coding sequence is TGTGCCAGCAGCTTGAGGTTGGGGGGCGGCTATGGCTACACCTTC. Translating it yields CASSLRLGGGYGYTF.

This clone was recorded once. The genes are TRBV13 and TRBJ2-3, with D unresolved. Germline V CDR1 and CDR2: PRHDT, FYEKMQ (reference sequence). Between the trimmed V and J ends, which lost 5 bases and 2 bases, there was a span of 17 bases. The CDR3 is 16 residues long. The CDR3 loop is CASSALGRRSTDTQYF. DNA of the CDR3: TGTGCCAGCAGCGCACTCGGCAGGCGGTCCACAGATACGCAGTATTTT.

The chain has TRBV7-2 and TRBJ1-2, with 8 bases fitting TRBD1. CDR1 SGHTA and CDR2 FQGNSA come from the germline V gene. Trimming cost V 5 bases and J 8 bases; bases outside gene matches: 13. The CDR3 is made up of 15 amino acids. CDR3 amino acids: CASSLYLGQGGGYTF. In DNA form, the CDR3 reads TGTGCCAGCAGCCTCTACCTAGGACAGGGAGGAGGCTACACCTTC.

This clone showed up just once. The DNA is left out, because the CDR3 cannot be placed on it with certainty; the CDR3 is given as TCRdb lists it. The chain joins TRBV6-5 to TRBJ1-5. A total of 12 residues make up the CDR3, ends included. Germline CDR1 reads MNHEY; CDR2 reads SVGAGI. The CDR3 here is CASSFGNGPQHF.

The rearrangement joins TRBV6-5 to TRBJ1-2; no reliable D call. CDR1 MNHEY and CDR2 SVGAGI come from the germline V gene. V was clipped by 6 bases and J by 2 bases, with 10 bases between them. This CDR3 contains 13 residues. The chain's CDR3 is CASSSPKNYGYTF. Written as DNA, the CDR3 is TGTGCCAGCAGCTCCCCCAAGAACTATGGCTACACCTTC.

CDR3 protein: CASTSGGANTGELFF. Here the CDR3 DNA reads TGCGCCAGCACTAGCGGGGGAGCGAACACCGGGGAGCTGTTTTTT. This sequence joins TRBV5-1 and TRBJ2-2; TRBD2 aligns across 10 bases. The germline gives CDR1 SGHRS, CDR2 YFSETQ. The CDR3 length is 15 residues. With 6 bases clipped from V and 0 bases from J, the junction kept 2 bases outside the gene matches.

The genes are TRBV18 and TRBJ2-1, with 11 bases fitting TRBD2. Germline trimming cut 3 bases from V and 7 bases from J; bases unmatched to any gene: 8. Germline loops: CDR1 KGHSH, CDR2 LQKENI. The CDR3 spans 16 residues. CDR3 nucleotides: TGTGCCAGCTCACCGATAGCGGGGGGGGCTAAGAATGAGCAGTTCTTC. Translated: CASSPIAGGAKNEQFF.

The chain joins TRBV5-1 to TRBJ2-7; no clear D. The CDR3 totals 15 residues. The germline V gene encodes CDR1 SGHRS and CDR2 YFSETQ. V was pared by 1 base and J by 1 base, with 12 bases between. CDR3 residues: CASSLMGGSSYEQYF. The CDR3 DNA reads as TGCGCCAGCAGCTTGATGGGCGGCAGTTCCTACGAGCAGTACTTC.

The gene calls are TRBV7-2 and TRBJ2-7; D perhaps matches TRBD1 (5 bases). Per germline, CDR1 SGHTA and CDR2 FQGNSA. The germline V and J ends were trimmed by 1 base and 6 bases, with 19 bases remaining between them. The CDR3 totals 16 residues. The DNA of the CDR3 is TGTGCCAGCAGCTTAGTGGCGACCTTGGCTCAGGGCGAGCAGTACTTC. This codes for CASSLVATLAQGEQYF. Complete variable domain (other parts from reference TRBV7-2 and TRBJ2-7): GAGVSQSPSNKVTEKGKDVELRCDPISGHTALYWYRQSLGQGLEFLIYFQGNSAPDKSGLPSDRFSAERTGGSVSTLTIQRTQQEDSAVYLCASSLVATLAQGEQYFGPGTRLTVT.

The V call is TRBV18, the J call TRBJ1-1; weak D call: TRBD1 (5 bases). The CDR3 covers 13 residues. The V gene lost 1 base and the J gene lost 7 bases, with 10 bases spanning the gap. The V gene's germline CDR1 is KGHSH and CDR2 LQKENI. The CDR3 sequence: CASSPLPRGEAFF. Written as DNA, the CDR3 is TGTGCCAGCTCACCACTCCCGAGGGGTGAAGCTTTCTTT.